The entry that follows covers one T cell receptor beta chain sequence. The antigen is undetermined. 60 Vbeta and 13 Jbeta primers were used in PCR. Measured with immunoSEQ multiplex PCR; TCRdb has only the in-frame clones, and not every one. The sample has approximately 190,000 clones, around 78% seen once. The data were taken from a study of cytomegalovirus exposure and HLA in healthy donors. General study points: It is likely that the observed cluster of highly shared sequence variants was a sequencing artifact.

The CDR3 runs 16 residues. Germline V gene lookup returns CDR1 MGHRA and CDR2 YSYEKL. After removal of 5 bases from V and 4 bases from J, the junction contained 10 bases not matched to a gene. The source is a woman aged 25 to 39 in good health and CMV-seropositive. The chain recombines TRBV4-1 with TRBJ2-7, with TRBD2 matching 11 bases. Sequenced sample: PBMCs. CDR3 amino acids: CASSARLAGSKYEQYF. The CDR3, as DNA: TGCGCCAGCAGCGCCCGACTAGCGGGGTCCAAATACGAGCAGTACTTC.